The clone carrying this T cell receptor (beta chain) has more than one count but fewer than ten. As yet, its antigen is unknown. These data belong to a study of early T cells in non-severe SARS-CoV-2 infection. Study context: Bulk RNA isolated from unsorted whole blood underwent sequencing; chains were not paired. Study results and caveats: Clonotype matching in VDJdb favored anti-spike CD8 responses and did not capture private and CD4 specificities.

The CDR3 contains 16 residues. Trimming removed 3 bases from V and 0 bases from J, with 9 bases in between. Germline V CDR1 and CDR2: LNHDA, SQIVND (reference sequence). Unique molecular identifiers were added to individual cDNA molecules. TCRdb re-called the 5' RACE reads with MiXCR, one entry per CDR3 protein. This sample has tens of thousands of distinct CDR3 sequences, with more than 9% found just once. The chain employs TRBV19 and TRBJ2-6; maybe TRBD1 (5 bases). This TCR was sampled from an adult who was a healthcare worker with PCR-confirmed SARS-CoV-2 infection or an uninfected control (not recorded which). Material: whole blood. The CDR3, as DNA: TGTGCCAGTAGTATTGTGACAGCCTCTGGGGCCAACGTCCTGACTTTC. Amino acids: CASSIVTASGANVLTF. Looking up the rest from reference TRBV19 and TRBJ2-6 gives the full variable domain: DGGITQSPKYLFRKEGQNVTLSCEQNLNHDAMYWYRQDPGQGLRLIYYSQIVNDFQKGDIAEGYSVSREKKESFPLTVTSAQKNPTAFYLCASSIVTASGANVLTFGAGSRLTVL.